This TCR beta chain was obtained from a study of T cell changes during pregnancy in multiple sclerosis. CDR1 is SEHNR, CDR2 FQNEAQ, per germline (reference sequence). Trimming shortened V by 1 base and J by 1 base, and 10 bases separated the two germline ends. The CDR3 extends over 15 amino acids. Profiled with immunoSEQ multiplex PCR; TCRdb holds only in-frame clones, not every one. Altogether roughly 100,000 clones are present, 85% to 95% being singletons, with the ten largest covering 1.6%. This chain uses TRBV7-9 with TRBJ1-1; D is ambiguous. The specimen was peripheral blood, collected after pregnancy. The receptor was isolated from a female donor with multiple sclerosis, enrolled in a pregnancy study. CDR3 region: CASSLEREQNTEAFF. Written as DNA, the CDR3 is TGTGCCAGCAGCTTAGAAAGGGAGCAGAACACTGAAGCTTTCTTT.